These T cell receptor beta chains were read from a single sample in a study of blood T cells in healthy people across ages. TCRdb passed the 5' RACE reads through MiXCR, listing each CDR3 protein once. Of some 1,500,000 distinct CDR3 sequences in the sample, 35% to 45% are singletons; the top ten hold more than 4%. Material: blood. The receptor set was obtained from a woman in her late teens or twenties in good health. The CDR3 runs from the conserved cysteine through the conserved F or W. The order of the fields is J gene, CDR3 length, V gene, CDR3 protein.

>TRBJ2-3|14|TRBV5-6
CASSTISPGDTQYF
>TRBJ2-7|15|TRBV6-5
CASSYSFQGLYEQYF
>TRBJ2-3|14|TRBV20-1
CSARRGGSLGTQYF
>TRBJ1-5|16|TRBV4-1
CASSQPQGRVDQPQHF
>TRBJ2-3|15|TRBV7-2
CASSLTRRQGDTQYF
>TRBJ1-1|14|TRBV9
CASSVGWRRTEAFF
>TRBJ1-3|14|TRBV2
CASSGVGSGNTIYF
>TRBJ2-1|15|TRBV20-1
CSARTGTVSYNEQFF
>TRBJ1-5|14|TRBV4-1
CASSQAPGEQPQHF
>TRBJ1-2|15|TRBV12-3/TRBV12-4
CASRGTGTGHYGYTF
>TRBJ1-5|12|TRBV12-3/TRBV12-4
CASSFATPPQHF
>TRBJ1-5|14|TRBV25-1
CASSELGGGQPQHF
>TRBJ1-5|13|TRBV29-1
CSVQRDSNQPQHF
>-|13|TRBV3-1
CASNLQGTDEQYF
>TRBJ2-7|15|TRBV4-3
CASSPSSSGVYEQYF
>TRBJ1-2|12|TRBV12-3/TRBV12-4
CASSIDRRGYTF
>TRBJ2-7|19|TRBV6-1
CASSTPGLISETTRDEQYF
>TRBJ2-5|16|TRBV7-2
CASSSGGTAIQETQYF
>TRBJ1-2|14|TRBV6-5
CASSYGQGAIGYTF
>TRBJ1-5|14|TRBV2
CASKEGLENQPQHF
>TRBJ1-5|16|TRBV20-1
CSARTGQGYSNQPQHF
>TRBJ2-5|13|TRBV29-1
CSVWDQTSKTQYF
>TRBJ2-1|15|TRBV7-2
CASSFGIFSYNEQFF
>TRBJ2-1|15|TRBV28
CASSPSGQLSETQFF
>TRBJ2-3|17|TRBV27
CASMTGDGELSTDTQYF
>TRBJ1-2|11|TRBV29-1
CSGEFNYGYTF
>TRBJ1-5|14|TRBV15
CATSRGGEVQPQHF
>TRBJ1-6|12|TRBV20-1
CSARGIGSPLHF
>TRBJ2-7|14|TRBV3-1
CASSQDSGNYEQYF
>TRBJ2-1|16|TRBV28
CASSLWGAETYNEQFF
>TRBJ1-4|16|TRBV7-2
CASSLVGQAFNEKLFF
>TRBJ2-1|14|TRBV11-2
CASSFPSGRNEQFF
>TRBJ1-2|14|TRBV28
CASSPRDRVHGYTF
>TRBJ2-2|14|TRBV20-1
CSASAQGSTGELFF
>TRBJ2-2|14|TRBV7-2
CASSLGSQTGELFF